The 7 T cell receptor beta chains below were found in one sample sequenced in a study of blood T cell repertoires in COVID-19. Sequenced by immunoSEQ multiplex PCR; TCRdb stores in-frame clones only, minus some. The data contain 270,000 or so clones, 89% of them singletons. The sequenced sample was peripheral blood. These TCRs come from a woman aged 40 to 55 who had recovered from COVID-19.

CDR3: CASSAGLSPNEQFF. The CDR3, as DNA: TGTGCCAGCAGCGCGGGACTATCGCCAAATGAGCAGTTCTTC. V usage is TRBV9 and J usage is TRBJ2-1, with 7 bases matching TRBD2. CDR3 length equals 14 residues. Unmatched junction bases numbered 7, after V lost 3 bases and J lost 7 bases. Germline CDR1 SGDLS, CDR2 YYNGEE.

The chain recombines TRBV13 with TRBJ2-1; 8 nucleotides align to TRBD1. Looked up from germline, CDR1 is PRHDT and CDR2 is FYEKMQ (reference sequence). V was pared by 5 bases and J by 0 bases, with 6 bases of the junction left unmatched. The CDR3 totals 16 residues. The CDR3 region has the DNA TGTGCCAGCAGCCCCGCCGGGACAGGCTCCTACAATGAGCAGTTCTTC. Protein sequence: CASSPAGTGSYNEQFF. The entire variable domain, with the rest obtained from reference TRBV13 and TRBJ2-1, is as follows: AAGVIQSPRHLIKEKRETATLKCYPIPRHDTVYWYQQGPGQDPQFLISFYEKMQSDKGSIPDRFSAQQFSDYHSELNMSSLELGDSALYFCASSPAGTGSYNEQFFGPGTRLTVL.

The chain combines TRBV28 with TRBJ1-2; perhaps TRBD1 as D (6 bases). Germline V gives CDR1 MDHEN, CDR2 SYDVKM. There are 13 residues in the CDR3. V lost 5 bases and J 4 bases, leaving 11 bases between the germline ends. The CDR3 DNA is TGTGCCAGCAGTACCGGACAGTTCTATGGCTACACCTTC. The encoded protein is CASSTGQFYGYTF.

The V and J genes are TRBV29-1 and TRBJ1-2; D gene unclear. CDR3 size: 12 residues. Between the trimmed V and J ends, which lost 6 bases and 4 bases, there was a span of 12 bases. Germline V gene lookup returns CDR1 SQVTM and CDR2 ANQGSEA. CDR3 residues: CSVQTSPYGYTF. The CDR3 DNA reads TGCAGCGTACAAACCTCCCCCTATGGCTACACCTTC.

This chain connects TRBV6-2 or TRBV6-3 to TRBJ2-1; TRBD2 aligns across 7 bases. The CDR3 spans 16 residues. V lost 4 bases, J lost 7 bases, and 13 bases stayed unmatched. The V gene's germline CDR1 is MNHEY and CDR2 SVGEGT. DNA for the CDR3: TGTGCCAGCAGTTGGCAGTTGGGAGGGCCGGTTAATGAGCAGTTCTTC. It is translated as CASSWQLGGPVNEQFF.

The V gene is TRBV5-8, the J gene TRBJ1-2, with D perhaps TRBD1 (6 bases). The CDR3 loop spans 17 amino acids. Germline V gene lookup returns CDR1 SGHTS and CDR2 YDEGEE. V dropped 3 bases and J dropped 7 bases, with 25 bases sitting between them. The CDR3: CASSWGLFKTGSIGYTF. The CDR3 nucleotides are TGTGCCAGCAGCTGGGGATTATTCAAAACAGGGAGTATTGGCTACACCTTC.

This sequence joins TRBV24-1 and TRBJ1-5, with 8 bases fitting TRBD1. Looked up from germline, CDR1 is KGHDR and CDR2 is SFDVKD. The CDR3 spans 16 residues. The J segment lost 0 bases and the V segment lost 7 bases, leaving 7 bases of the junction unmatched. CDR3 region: CATRQKDRVSNQPQHF. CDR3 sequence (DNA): TGTGCCACCAGACAAAAGGACAGGGTTAGCAATCAGCCCCAGCATTTT.